What follows are 18 T cell receptor beta chains derived from one specimen sequenced in a study of CD8+ T cells in alopecia areata. The treatment is: oral pan-JAK inhibitor, 5-10 mg twice daily. Sequencing relied on a cDNA template that was reverse transcribed from extracted RNA. This table comes from immunoSEQ multiplex PCR, and its TCRdb copy is limited to in-frame clones, with some not included. Counted here are around 190,000 clones, approximately 57% occurring once; the ten biggest clones make up 1%. This material consisted of CD4+ T cells sorted from blood, taken at week 24, from a patient treated with tofacitinib. The receptors originated from a human donor with alopecia areata.

This clone was seen only once. J is TRBJ2-7 and V is TRBV27; tentatively, D is TRBD2 (5 bases). V was cut by 8 bases and J by 2 bases, with 10 bases left in between. The CDR3 runs to 12 residues. Germline CDR1 and CDR2: MNHEY and SMNVEV (reference sequence). In DNA form, the CDR3 reads TGTGCCAGCGGGGAGCTTCCCTACGAGCAGTACTTC. Protein: CASGELPYEQYF.

This clone showed up just a few times. The V and J genes are TRBV21-1 and TRBJ2-7; the table's D call of TRBD1 was not tested on the DNA. TRBV21-1 is a known pseudogene. The CDR3 runs 14 residues. The CDR3 bases are TGTGCCAGCAGCCGGGACAGGGGCTCCTACGAGCAGTACTTC. Amino acid sequence: CASSRDRGSYEQYF.

The V call is TRBV29-1, the J call TRBJ1-1, with unresolved D. Trimming pared 8 bases from V and 6 bases from J, leaving 16 bases between. Germline CDR1 SQVTM, CDR2 ANQGSEA. This CDR3 has 12 residues. The CDR3 coding sequence is TGCAGCACCGGACCGTCGATCGCTGAAGCTTTCTTT. It translates to CSTGPSIAEAFF.

This clone was found a few times. Other DNA sequences within the sample encode an identical CDR3. The rearrangement uses TRBV29-1 and TRBJ2-1, with TRBD1 matching over 9 bases. J gave up 4 bases and V 6 bases, and 4 bases lay outside the gene matches. This CDR3 comprises 13 residues. The germline V gene encodes CDR1 SQVTM and CDR2 ANQGSEA. The CDR3 sequence: CSVEGQGYNEQFF. In DNA, the CDR3 is TGCAGCGTGGAGGGACAGGGATACAATGAGCAGTTCTTC.

The chain links TRBV2 to TRBJ1-4; tentative D call: TRBD1 (5 bases). V lost 0 bases, J lost 8 bases, and 13 bases lay in between. In germline, CDR1 is SNHLY, CDR2 FYNNEI. This CDR3 spans 15 amino acids. The chain's CDR3 is CASSEAGAVGEKLFF. The CDR3 DNA is TGTGCCAGCAGTGAAGCAGGGGCAGTGGGCGAAAAACTGTTTTTT.

This clone was seen more than once but under ten times. The chain has TRBV7-9 and TRBJ1-6; 8 bases agree with TRBD1. Losses at the gene ends were 5 bases for V and 6 bases for J; bases not matched to a gene: 9. The CDR3 length is 16 residues. Germline CDR1 reads SEHNR; CDR2 reads FQNEAQ (reference sequence). Here the CDR3 DNA reads TGTGCCAGCAGCCAAGATGGACAGGGTGGTAATTCACCCCTCCACTTT. This codes for CASSQDGQGGNSPLHF.

This chain uses TRBV15 with TRBJ2-1, with TRBD1 matching 10 bases. The CDR3 is 15 amino acids. CDR1 and CDR2 (germline): LNHNV, YYDKDF (reference sequence). The V and J ends lost 3 bases and 6 bases, in that order; junction bases with no gene match: 5. In nucleotides, the CDR3 is TGTGCCACCAGCAGGGCCGGGACAGGGGTCAATGAGCAGTTCTTC. Protein: CATSRAGTGVNEQFF. Based on the CDR3 plus reference TRBV15 and TRBJ2-1, the full variable domain is DAMVIQNPRYQVTQFGKPVTLSCSQTLNHNVMYWYQQKSSQAPKLLFHYYDKDFNNEADTPDNFQSRRPNTSFCFLDIRSPGLGDTAMYLCATSRAGTGVNEQFFGPGTRLTVL.

This chain connects TRBV5-6 to TRBJ1-1; D remains ambiguous. CDR1 SGHDT and CDR2 YYEEEE come from the germline V gene. Trimming stripped 7 bases from V and 5 bases from J, with 12 bases between. This CDR3 is built from 12 residues. The DNA for the CDR3 is TGTGCCAGCTCCAGGTCTCGTACTGAAGCTTTCTTT. Residues: CASSRSRTEAFF. The full variable domain, with the rest looked up from reference TRBV5-6 and TRBJ1-1, is DAGVTQSPTHLIKTRGQQVTLRCSPKSGHDTVSWYQQALGQGPQFIFQYYEEEERQRGNFPDRFSGHQFPNYSSELNVNALLLGDSALYLCASSRSRTEAFFGQGTRLTVV.

The chain carries TRBV10-3 and TRBJ1-2; D gene unclear. The CDR3 has 14 amino acids. V lost 3 bases and J lost 2, with 10 bases in between. In germline, CDR1 is ENHRY, CDR2 SYGVKD. The CDR3 DNA follows: TGTGCCATCAGTGATTTGACCTTAAACTATGGCTACACCTTC. Its protein product is CAISDLTLNYGYTF.

This chain links TRBV9 with TRBJ2-3, with D maybe TRBD2 (6 bases). This CDR3 has 15 residues. Germline V gene data show CDR1 as SGDLS and CDR2 as YYNGEE. V was trimmed by 4 bases and J by 2 bases, leaving 14 bases between them. The CDR3 DNA reads as TGTGCCAGCAGCCGGGCCGGGGGAGCCACAGATACGCAGTATTTT. This encodes CASSRAGGATDTQYF.

This chain uses TRBV2 with TRBJ1-1; D remains unclear. Trimming took 7 bases from V and 3 from J, leaving 12 bases between them. CDR1 and CDR2 (germline): SNHLY, FYNNEI. The CDR3 is 13 residues long. CDR3 region: CASKHLRDTEAFF. The DNA for the CDR3 is TGTGCCAGCAAACACCTTAGGGACACTGAAGCTTTCTTT.

This chain connects TRBV4-3 to TRBJ1-2; no clear D. CDR1 is LGHNA and CDR2 is YSLEER in the germline V gene. Trimming pared 0 bases from V and 4 bases from J, leaving 9 bases between. The CDR3 has 14 residues. This CDR3 reads CASSQDGWTYGYTF. The CDR3 DNA reads as TGCGCCAGCAGCCAAGATGGTTGGACCTATGGCTACACCTTC.

The chain uses TRBV7-8 and TRBJ2-7; D gene ambiguous. This CDR3 region has 11 residues. The germline V gene has CDR1 SGHVS and CDR2 FQNEAQ. With 5 bases removed from V and 7 bases from J, the gap between germline ends came to 9 bases. The CDR3 DNA reads as TGTGCCAGCAGCACGTCGGTGGAGCAGTACTTC. It codes for CASSTSVEQYF.

V usage is TRBV30 and J usage is TRBJ2-3, with TRBD1 as a possible D gene (6 bases). Trimming left V 6 bases short and J 5 bases short, with 15 bases between. The CDR3 spans 13 residues. Germline V gives CDR1 GTSNPN, CDR2 SVGIG (reference sequence). This CDR3 is CACHRDKGDTQYF. DNA of the CDR3: TGTGCCTGTCACCGGGACAAGGGAGATACGCAGTATTTT.

The gene calls are TRBV29-1 and TRBJ1-4; 9 bases are shared with TRBD1. This CDR3 is built from 14 residues. Germline V CDR1 and CDR2: SQVTM, ANQGSEA. Trimming took 5 bases from V and 7 from J; bases not matched to a gene: 8. CDR3 sequence: CSVSDRGYGEKLFF. The CDR3 nucleotides are TGCAGCGTTTCGGACAGGGGATACGGTGAAAAACTGTTTTTT.

This clone was seen more than once but under ten times. V usage is TRBV12-5 and J usage is TRBJ2-2; 12 nucleotides agree with TRBD1. Germline loops: CDR1 LGHNT, CDR2 FRNRAP. The CDR3 loop spans 16 amino acids. V dropped 6 bases and J dropped 6; count of bases not matched to a gene: 8. This CDR3 is CASGRGQGASSGELFF. CDR3 in DNA: TGTGCTAGTGGACGGGGACAGGGGGCTTCGTCCGGGGAGCTGTTTTTT.

The chain couples TRBV7-2 to TRBJ2-7; 7 nucleotides align to TRBD2. The CDR3 loop spans 15 amino acids. The germline V gene encodes CDR1 SGHTA and CDR2 FQGNSA. The ends lost 3 bases at V and 2 bases at J; junction bases unmatched: 7. In DNA, the CDR3 is TGTGCCAGCAGCTTGTCCGAGCGGGGACCCTACGAGCAGTACTTC. Encoded protein: CASSLSERGPYEQYF.

This chain links TRBV5-6 with TRBJ2-2; D is ambiguous. The CDR3 is made up of 12 amino acids. Germline-derived CDR1 and CDR2 are SGHDT and YYEEEE. The V end was cut by 1 base, the J end by 7 bases, with 5 bases between. The CDR3 nucleotides read TGTGCCAGCAGCTTGTCGAGCGGGGAGCTGTTTTTT. This codes for CASSLSSGELFF.